The 12 T cell receptor beta chains below were found in one sample sequenced in a study of blood T cell repertoires in COVID-19. Only in-frame clones appear in the TCRdb table, and some are missing; sequencing was by immunoSEQ multiplex PCR. In the table there are 110,000 or so clones, less than 85% of which are singletons. What was sequenced was peripheral blood. These TCRs come from a human donor in a cohort sampled during active COVID-19.

There are a few counts of this clone. The gene calls are TRBV7-2 and TRBJ2-5, with 14 bases lining up with TRBD2. Germline loops: CDR1 SGHTA, CDR2 FQGNSA. Losses at the gene ends were 5 bases for V and 5 bases for J; bases not matched to a gene: 10. This CDR3 spans 17 amino acids. CDR3 nucleotides: TGTGCCAGCAGCAAGCGGACTAGCGGGGGGAAGCAGGAGACCCAGTACTTC. Translation: CASSKRTSGGKQETQYF.

The V gene is TRBV19, the J gene TRBJ2-3; 7 bases fit TRBD2. V gave up 6 bases and J gave up 6 bases; unmatched junction bases: 9. This CDR3 has 14 residues. CDR1 and CDR2 from the germline V gene are LNHDA and SQIVND (reference sequence). The CDR3 spells CASSTSREGDTQYF. The CDR3, as DNA: TGTGCCAGTAGCACTTCCAGGGAGGGGGATACGCAGTATTTT.

This clone was seen a handful of times. The genes are TRBV6-4 and TRBJ1-6; D ambiguous. CDR1 is MRHNA, CDR2 SNTAGT, per germline. The CDR3 sequence is 14 residues long. The V and J ends lost 9 bases and 7 bases respectively, with 16 bases between them. CDR3 nucleotides: TGTGCCAGTTCTCGAGACTTCGACAATTCACCCCTCCACTTT. It is translated as CASSRDFDNSPLHF.

The chain is built from TRBV7-9 and TRBJ1-1; a possible D gene is TRBD1 (6 bases). Germline V lookup: CDR1 SEHNR, CDR2 FQNEAQ (reference sequence). The CDR3 extends over 15 amino acids. Between the trimmed V and J ends, which lost 5 bases and 1 base, there was a span of 14 bases. DNA of the CDR3: TGTGCCAGCAGCCCAGGACAGACCCCGAACACTGAAGCTTTCTTT. It translates to CASSPGQTPNTEAFF. Full variable domain (missing parts from reference TRBV7-9 and TRBJ1-1): DTGVSQNPRHKITKRGQNVTFRCDPISEHNRLYWYRQTLGQGPEFLTYFQNEAQLEKSRLLSDRFSAERPKGSFSTLEIQRTEQGDSAMYLCASSPGQTPNTEAFFGQGTRLTVV.

This chain uses TRBV19 with TRBJ1-2; D is possibly TRBD1 (6 bases). The V end lost 9 bases, the J end lost 3 bases, and 20 bases lay between the germline ends. Germline CDR1 LNHDA, CDR2 SQIVND (reference sequence). The CDR3 is made up of 15 amino acids. This chain's CDR3 is CASTKAGAGDYGYTF. The CDR3 nucleotides read TGTGCCAGCACTAAAGCAGGGGCTGGGGACTATGGCTACACCTTC.

The chain recombines TRBV19 with TRBJ1-3; D is unclear. The CDR3 sequence is 15 residues long. Germline V CDR1 and CDR2: LNHDA, SQIVND (reference sequence). V gave up 6 bases and J gave up 0 bases, with 12 bases separating them. The CDR3 spells CASSLSASSGNTIYF. The CDR3 nucleotides read TGTGCCAGTAGCCTCAGCGCTAGCTCTGGAAACACCATATATTTT. The variable domain in full, with the rest retrieved from reference TRBV19 and TRBJ1-3, is DGGITQSPKYLFRKEGQNVTLSCEQNLNHDAMYWYRQDPGQGLRLIYYSQIVNDFQKGDIAEGYSVSREKKESFPLTVTSAQKNPTAFYLCASSLSASSGNTIYFGEGSWLTVV.

The chain has TRBV6-5 and TRBJ2-7, with 8 bases identical to TRBD2. The CDR3 is made up of 16 amino acids. CDR1 is MNHEY and CDR2 is SVGAGI in the germline V gene. Trimming at V came to 0 bases and at J to 6 bases, leaving 10 bases not matched to a gene. CDR3 loop: CASSYSRIAGTIEQYF. DNA of the CDR3: TGTGCCAGCAGTTACTCGAGGATAGCGGGGACTATCGAGCAGTACTTC.

This clone turned up a few times. The J gene is TRBJ1-6, the V gene TRBV28; 9 bases fit TRBD1. V gave up 5 bases and J gave up 7 bases; unmatched junction bases: 6. Germline values: CDR1 MDHEN, CDR2 SYDVKM. The CDR3 consists of 15 residues. CDR3: CASSTYRGRNSPLHF. The CDR3 DNA follows: TGTGCCAGCAGTACATACAGGGGGCGGAATTCACCCCTCCACTTT.

CDR3 nucleotide sequence: TGCGCCAGTCGACATTTCTATCCCTTTATGCACGAGCAGTACTTC. This translates into CASRHFYPFMHEQYF. The gene calls are TRBV10-1 and TRBJ2-7; D gene ambiguous. Germline V gene lookup returns CDR1 WNHNN and CDR2 SYGVQD (reference sequence). Trimming left V 9 bases short and J 5 bases short, with 23 bases between. This CDR3 region has 15 residues.

The genes are TRBV19 and TRBJ2-1, with 12 nucleotides matching TRBD1. V gave up 7 bases and J gave up 7 bases; unmatched junction bases: 5. CDR1 and CDR2 (germline): LNHDA, SQIVND (reference sequence). CDR3 length: 14 amino acids. CDR3 amino acids: CASIGTGGVNEQFF. The CDR3 DNA sequence: TGTGCCAGTATCGGGACAGGGGGCGTGAATGAGCAGTTCTTC. The variable domain in full, with the rest retrieved from reference TRBV19 and TRBJ2-1, is DGGITQSPKYLFRKEGQNVTLSCEQNLNHDAMYWYRQDPGQGLRLIYYSQIVNDFQKGDIAEGYSVSREKKESFPLTVTSAQKNPTAFYLCASIGTGGVNEQFFGPGTRLTVL.

The chain uses TRBV3-1 (or the pseudogene TRBV3-2) and TRBJ1-2, with 12 bases matching TRBD1. V lost 1 base, J lost 8 bases, and 11 bases stayed unmatched. The CDR3 is 17 amino acids. Germline CDR1 reads LGHDT; CDR2 reads YNNKEL (reference sequence). The CDR3 spells CASSQGLAGQGAPGYTF. The CDR3 bases are TGTGCCAGCAGCCAAGGCCTCGCGGGACAGGGGGCCCCCGGCTACACCTTC.

The gene calls are TRBV28 and TRBJ1-5, with 7 bases matching TRBD1. Germline lookup yields CDR1 MDHEN and CDR2 SYDVKM. The CDR3 consists of 18 residues. V dropped 2 bases and J dropped 3; count of bases not matched to a gene: 13. The CDR3 DNA follows: TGTGCCAGCAGTTTAGGGAACAGGGGAGGATTAGACAATCAGCCCCAGCATTTT. Its protein product is CASSLGNRGGLDNQPQHF.